The 7 T cell receptor beta chains in this list originate from one sample, sequenced in a study of blood T cell repertoires in COVID-19. The method was immunoSEQ multiplex PCR; TCRdb's version includes in-frame clones alone and lacks a portion of them. The repertoire holds approximately 200,000 clones, with roughly 88% as singletons. Specimen: peripheral blood. Every receptor here comes from a man in his 60s with acute or convalescent COVID-19.

The J gene is TRBJ2-7, the V gene TRBV18, with 11 bases that match TRBD2. Per germline, CDR1 KGHSH and CDR2 LQKENI. The V gene end was trimmed by 5 bases and the J gene end by 3 bases; junction bases not matched to a gene: 9. There are 16 residues in the CDR3. CDR3 sequence: CASSSRVAGGGYEQYF. CDR3 in DNA: TGTGCCAGCTCAAGCCGGGTAGCGGGAGGGGGCTACGAGCAGTACTTC.

V gene TRBV4-1 combines with J gene TRBJ2-3; TRBD2 matches 14 bases. V shed 1 base and J 6 bases; nucleotides not matched to a gene: 9. This CDR3 is 18 amino acids long. Germline CDR1 is MGHRA and CDR2 is YSYEKL. In DNA form, the CDR3 reads TGCGCCAGCAGCCAAGGACTAGCGGGAGGGCCGTGGGTGGATACGCAGTATTTT. It codes for CASSQGLAGGPWVDTQYF.

The chain joins TRBV28 to TRBJ2-7; D possibly corresponds to TRBD1 (5 bases). CDR1 and CDR2 from the germline V gene are MDHEN and SYDVKM. This CDR3 spans 14 amino acids. Trimming left V 6 bases short and J 7 bases short, with 19 bases between. In DNA form, the CDR3 reads TGTGCCAGCAGGGTCCCTGGGGCAGCCGATGAGCAGTACTTC. Protein: CASRVPGAADEQYF. Full variable domain (outside the CDR3, taken from reference TRBV28 and TRBJ2-7): DVKVTQSSRYLVKRTGEKVFLECVQDMDHENMFWYRQDPGLGLRLIYFSYDVKMKEKGDIPEGYSVSREKKERFSLILESASTNQTSMYLCASRVPGAADEQYFGPGTRLTVT.

The chain couples TRBV5-5 to TRBJ2-7, with a weak D call TRBD2 (6 bases). Trimming took 4 bases from V and 3 from J, leaving 20 bases between them. This CDR3 comprises 16 residues. The V gene's germline CDR1 is SGHKS and CDR2 YYEKEE (reference sequence). CDR3 sequence: CASSQALGLTFYEQYF. DNA for the CDR3: TGTGCCAGCAGCCAAGCACTGGGACTTACATTCTACGAGCAGTACTTC.

This chain links TRBV5-1 with TRBJ2-7, with 9 positions matching TRBD1. Trimming at V came to 4 bases and at J to 6 bases, leaving 11 bases not matched to a gene. CDR3 length equals 15 residues. Germline-derived CDR1 and CDR2 are SGHRS and YFSETQ. The CDR3 loop is CASSPKQGAYVEQYF. The CDR3 DNA follows: TGCGCCAGCAGCCCAAAACAGGGGGCGTATGTCGAGCAGTACTTC.

This clone was observed a few times. The chain recombines TRBV3-1 (or the pseudogene TRBV3-2) with TRBJ2-1; 8 bases are shared with TRBD2. This CDR3 is built from 15 residues. The junction had 9 bases not matched to a gene; V was cut back by 7 bases and J by 4 bases. Germline loops: CDR1 LGHDT, CDR2 YNNKEL (reference sequence). DNA of the CDR3: TGTGCCAGCAACCAGGCAGGCGGGGGGTACAATGAGCAGTTCTTC. Its translation is CASNQAGGGYNEQFF.

This sequence joins TRBV10-3 and TRBJ2-1; 14 nucleotides agree with TRBD2. Trimming at V came to 8 bases and at J to 5 bases, leaving 5 bases not matched to a gene. Germline V gives CDR1 ENHRY, CDR2 SYGVKD. This CDR3 is 15 amino acids long. CDR3 residues: CAIGTSGSVDNEQFF. The CDR3 nucleotides read TGTGCCATCGGGACTAGCGGGAGTGTTGACAATGAGCAGTTCTTC.